The entry that follows covers one T cell receptor (beta chain) sequence. Antigen specificity is unknown. This record comes from a study of cytomegalovirus exposure and HLA in healthy donors. CDR3 length: 16 amino acids. CDR1 and CDR2 from the germline V gene are MGHRA and YSYEKL. The junction had 7 bases not matched to a gene; V was cut back by 0 bases and J by 5 bases. Vbeta (60) and Jbeta (13) primers were used in the PCR. Generated by immunoSEQ multiplex PCR, the TCRdb table keeps only in-frame clones and is missing some. The data hold about 160,000 clones, with 82% observed a single time. Regarding the study as a whole: Reportedly, diagnosis of cytomegalovirus status by the classifier showed high specificity and sensitivity. Later analysis reportedly placed an Asian-associated ancestry cluster below the roughly 690-donor mean in N-insertions.

The receptor was derived from a man in his fifties in good health and CMV-seropositive. The rearrangement uses TRBV4-1 and TRBJ1-2; 9 bases are a match to TRBD1. The sample consisted of PBMCs. CDR3 residues: CASSQDLNDRGYGYTF. In DNA form, the CDR3 reads TGCGCCAGCAGCCAAGATTTAAACGACAGGGGGTATGGCTACACCTTC.